Listed below are T cell receptor beta chains from one sample, sequenced in a study of post-analysis software for immune sequencing data. TCRdb fed the PCR reads into MiXCR, producing one record per CDR3 protein. Of more than 500,000 distinct CDR3 sequences in the sample, around a third are singletons; the top ten hold under 7%. Sample: blood. The receptors stem from a girl aged 2-17 years with multiple sclerosis. Both conserved end residues are part of each CDR3. The D gene is left open where the match is weak. Clone size is given for some rows only: seen once, a few or many times, or a class if the clone is expanded.

few | NA | TRBJ2-7 | TRBV20-1 | CSARVISEQYF | TGCAGTGCTAGAGTCATTTCCGAGCAGTACTTC
NA | TRBD2 | TRBJ2-1 | TRBV4-1 | CASSQVSAGTSYNEQFF | TGCGCCAGCAGCCAAGTCTCAGCGGGAACCTCATACAATGAGCAGTTCTTC
NA | NA | TRBJ1-1 | TRBV20-1 | CSAGKLVNTEAFF | TGCAGTGCCGGGAAGTTAGTTAACACTGAAGCTTTCTTT
NA | NA | TRBJ2-5 | TRBV6-5 | CASSYSRREEETQYF | TGTGCCAGCAGTTACTCGCGGAGGGAAGAAGAGACCCAGTACTTC
NA | TRBD1 | TRBJ2-7 | TRBV9 | CASSVGQGAIYEQYF | TGTGCCAGCAGCGTAGGCCAGGGGGCCATCTACGAGCAGTACTTC
NA | NA | TRBJ2-1 | TRBV5-1 | CASSLFGAGAFYNEQFF | TGCGCCAGCAGCTTGTTCGGGGCGGGGGCATTCTACAATGAGCAGTTCTTC
NA | NA | TRBJ1-2 | TRBV9 | CASSVGRQYGYTF | TGTGCCAGCAGCGTAGGACGGCAGTATGGCTACACCTTC
few | NA | TRBJ2-3 | TRBV4-1 | CASSQNPGSLRDTQYF | TGCGCCAGCAGCCAAAACCCGGGATCCTTGAGAGATACGCAGTATTTT
NA | NA | TRBJ2-5 | TRBV20-1 | CRAIATQETQYF | TGCAGGGCCATCGCCACACAAGAGACCCAGTACTTC
NA | NA | TRBJ2-1 | TRBV29-1 | CSVEEGTRLYNEQFF | TGCAGCGTTGAAGAAGGCACTAGACTTTACAATGAGCAGTTCTTC
NA | NA | TRBJ1-4 | TRBV20-1 | CSYETTNEKRFF | TGCAGTTACGAAACAACTAATGAAAAACGGTTTTTT
NA | NA | TRBJ2-7 | TRBV5-1 | CASSPGLRETYEQYF | TGCGCCAGCAGTCCGGGACTTCGGGAAACCTACGAGCAGTACTTC
NA | TRBD2 | TRBJ2-5 | TRBV7-9 | CASSLASGGATETQYF | TGTGCCAGCAGCTTAGCTAGCGGGGGGGCTACGGAGACCCAGTACTTC
few | NA | TRBJ2-1 | TRBV10-3 | CAISEPNNEQFF | TGTGCCATCAGTGAGCCCAACAATGAGCAGTTCTTC
NA | NA | TRBJ2-3 | TRBV18 | CASSPGRQTSTDTQYF | TGTGCCAGCTCACCAGGGCGACAGACTAGCACAGATACGCAGTATTTT
few | TRBD2 | TRBJ2-2 | TRBV11-2 | CASSSRRGGTGELFF | TGTGCCAGCAGCTCCCGTCGGGGAGGGACCGGGGAGCTGTTTTTT
NA | NA | TRBJ2-7 | TRBV12-3/TRBV12-4 | CASRSGHVSYEQYF | TGTGCCAGCAGATCCGGACACGTCTCCTACGAGCAGTACTTC
NA | NA | TRBJ1-5 | TRBV6-5 | CVSSGSGIGQPQHF | TGTGTCAGCAGCGGGTCTGGGATAGGTCAGCCCCAGCATTTT
NA | NA | TRBJ1-2 | TRBV7-3 | CASGSSRAYGYTF | TGTGCCAGCGGGAGCTCCAGGGCCTATGGCTACACCTTC
NA | TRBD1 | TRBJ1-2 | TRBV28 | CATSINSPGQKDGGYTF | TGTGCCACCAGCATAAACTCTCCGGGACAGAAGGATGGTGGCTACACCTTC
NA | TRBD1 | TRBJ2-3 | TRBV4-1 | CASSQEGDREIGDTQYF | TGCGCCAGCAGCCAAGAAGGGGACAGGGAAATAGGAGATACGCAGTATTTT
NA | NA | TRBJ2-1 | TRBV5-6 | CASSFRLSKNEQFF | TGTGCCAGCAGCTTCCGATTAAGCAAAAATGAGCAGTTCTTC
few | NA | TRBJ1-6 | TRBV9 | CASSSDTLNSPLHF | TGTGCCAGCAGCTCCGACACCTTAAATTCACCCCTCCACTTT
NA | TRBD1 | TRBJ1-5 | TRBV6-2/TRBV6-3 | CASRESVRGPQPQHF | TGTGCCAGCAGGGAGTCGGTCAGGGGGCCTCAGCCCCAGCATTTT
few | TRBD2 | TRBJ2-5 | TRBV20-1 | CSAGGDGARETQYF | TGCAGTGCTGGGGGGGATGGGGCGCGAGAGACCCAGTACTTC
NA | NA | TRBJ2-6 | TRBV27 | CASSLSLSAGANVLTF | TGTGCCAGCAGTTTATCCCTCAGCGCCGGGGCCAACGTCCTGACTTTC
NA | TRBD1 | TRBJ2-7 | TRBV2 | CASSKTGVEQYF | TGTGCCAGCAGTAAGACAGGGGTCGAGCAGTACTTC
few | TRBD1 | TRBJ2-6 | TRBV24-1 | CATSDSRDSRSGANVLTF | TGTGCCACCAGTGATTCCCGGGACAGCCGATCTGGGGCCAACGTCCTGACTTTC
NA | NA | TRBJ1-1 | TRBV10-2 | CASSDSSEAFF | TGCGCCAGCAGCGATTCAAGTGAAGCTTTCTTT